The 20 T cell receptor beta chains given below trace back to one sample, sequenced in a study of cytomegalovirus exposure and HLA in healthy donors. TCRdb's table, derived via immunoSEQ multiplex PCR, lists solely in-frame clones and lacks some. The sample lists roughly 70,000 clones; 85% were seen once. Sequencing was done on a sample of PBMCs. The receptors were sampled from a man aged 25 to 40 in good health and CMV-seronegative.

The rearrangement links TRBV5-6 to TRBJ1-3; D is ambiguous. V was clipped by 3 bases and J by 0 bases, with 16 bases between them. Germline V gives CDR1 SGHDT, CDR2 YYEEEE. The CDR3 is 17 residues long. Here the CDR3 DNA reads TGTGCCAGCAGCTCAGAGCGGGATGCAAACTCTGGAAACACCATATATTTT. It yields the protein CASSSERDANSGNTIYF.

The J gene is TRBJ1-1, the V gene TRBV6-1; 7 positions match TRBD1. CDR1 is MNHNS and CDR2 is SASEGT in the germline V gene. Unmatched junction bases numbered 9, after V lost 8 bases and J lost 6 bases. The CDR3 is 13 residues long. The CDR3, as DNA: TGTGCCAGCCAGGGGGTCGGAACCGCTGAAGCTTTCTTT. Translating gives CASQGVGTAEAFF.

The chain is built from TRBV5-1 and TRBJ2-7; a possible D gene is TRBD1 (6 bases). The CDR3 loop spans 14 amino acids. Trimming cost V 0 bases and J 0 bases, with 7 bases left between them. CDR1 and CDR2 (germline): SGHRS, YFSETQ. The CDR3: CASSLGDNSYEQYF. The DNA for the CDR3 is TGCGCCAGCAGCTTGGGGGACAACTCCTACGAGCAGTACTTC.

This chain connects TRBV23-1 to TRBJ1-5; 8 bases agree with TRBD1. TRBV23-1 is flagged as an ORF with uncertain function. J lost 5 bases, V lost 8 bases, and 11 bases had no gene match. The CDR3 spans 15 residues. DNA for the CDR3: TGCGCCAGCGGAAGGCTGGGACAGGCGGATCAGCCCCAGCATTTT. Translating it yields CASGRLGQADQPQHF.

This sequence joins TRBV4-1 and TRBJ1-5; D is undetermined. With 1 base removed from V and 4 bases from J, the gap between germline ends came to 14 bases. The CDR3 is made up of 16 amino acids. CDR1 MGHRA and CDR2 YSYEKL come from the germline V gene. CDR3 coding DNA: TGCGCCAGCAGCCAAGGGGTTATGAGGGAGAATCAGCCCCAGCATTTT. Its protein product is CASSQGVMRENQPQHF.

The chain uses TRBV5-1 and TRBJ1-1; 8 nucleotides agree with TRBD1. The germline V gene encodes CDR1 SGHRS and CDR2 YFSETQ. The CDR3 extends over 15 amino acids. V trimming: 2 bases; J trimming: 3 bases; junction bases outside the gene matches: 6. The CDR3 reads CASSFTGGRDTEAFF. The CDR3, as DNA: TGCGCCAGCAGCTTTACAGGGGGTCGGGACACTGAAGCTTTCTTT.

Here the CDR3 reads CASSIGRQATQYF. The CDR3 DNA reads as TGTGCCAGTAGTATAGGCCGGCAGGCGACGCAGTATTTT. The chain combines TRBV19 with TRBJ2-3; D not resolved. CDR1 LNHDA and CDR2 SQIVND come from the germline V gene (reference sequence). V gave up 1 base and J gave up 9 bases, with 11 bases separating them. The CDR3 has 13 amino acids.

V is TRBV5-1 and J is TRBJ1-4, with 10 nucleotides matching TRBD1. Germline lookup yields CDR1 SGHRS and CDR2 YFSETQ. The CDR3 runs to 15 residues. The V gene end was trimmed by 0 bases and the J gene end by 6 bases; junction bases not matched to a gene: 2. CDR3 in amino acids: CASSLAGTGDEKLFF. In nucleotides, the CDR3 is TGCGCCAGCAGCTTGGCGGGGACAGGGGATGAAAAACTGTTTTTT.

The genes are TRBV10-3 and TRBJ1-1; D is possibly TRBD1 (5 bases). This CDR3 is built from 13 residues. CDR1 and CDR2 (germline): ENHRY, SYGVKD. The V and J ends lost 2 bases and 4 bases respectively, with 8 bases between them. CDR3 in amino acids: CAISEIGATEAFF. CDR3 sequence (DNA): TGTGCCATCAGTGAGATAGGGGCCACTGAAGCTTTCTTT.

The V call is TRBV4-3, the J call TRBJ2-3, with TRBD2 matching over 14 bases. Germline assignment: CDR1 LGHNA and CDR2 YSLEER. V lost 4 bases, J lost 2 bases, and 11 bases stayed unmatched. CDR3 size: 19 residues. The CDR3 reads CASSLGPGLAGANTDTQYF. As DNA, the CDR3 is TGCGCCAGCAGCCTTGGACCGGGACTAGCGGGGGCCAACACAGATACGCAGTATTTT.

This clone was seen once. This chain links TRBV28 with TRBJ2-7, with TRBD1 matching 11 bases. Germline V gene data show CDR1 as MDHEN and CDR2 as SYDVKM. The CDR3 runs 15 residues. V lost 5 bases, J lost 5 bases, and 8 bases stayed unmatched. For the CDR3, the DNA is TGTGCCAGCAGTCTTGCCGGGACAGGGGGACACGAGCAGTACTTC. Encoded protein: CASSLAGTGGHEQYF.

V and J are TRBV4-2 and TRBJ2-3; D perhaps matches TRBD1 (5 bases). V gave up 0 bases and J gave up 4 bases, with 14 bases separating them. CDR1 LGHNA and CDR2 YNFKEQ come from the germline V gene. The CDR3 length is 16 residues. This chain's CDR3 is CASSQDEGRGADTQYF. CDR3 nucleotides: TGTGCCAGCAGCCAAGACGAAGGAAGGGGTGCAGATACGCAGTATTTT.

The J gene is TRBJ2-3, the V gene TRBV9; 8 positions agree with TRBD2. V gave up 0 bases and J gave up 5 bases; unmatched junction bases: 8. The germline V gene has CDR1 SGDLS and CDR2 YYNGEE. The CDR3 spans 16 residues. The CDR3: CASSVAAAGAGDTQYF. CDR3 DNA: TGTGCCAGCAGCGTAGCAGCAGCGGGAGCAGGAGATACGCAGTATTTT.

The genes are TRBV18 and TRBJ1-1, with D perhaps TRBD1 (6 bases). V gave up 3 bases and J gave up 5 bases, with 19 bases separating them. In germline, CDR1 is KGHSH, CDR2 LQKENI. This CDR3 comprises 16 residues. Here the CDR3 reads CASSPLLQGGRTEAFF. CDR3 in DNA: TGTGCCAGCTCACCCCTTTTACAGGGCGGGAGAACTGAAGCTTTCTTT.

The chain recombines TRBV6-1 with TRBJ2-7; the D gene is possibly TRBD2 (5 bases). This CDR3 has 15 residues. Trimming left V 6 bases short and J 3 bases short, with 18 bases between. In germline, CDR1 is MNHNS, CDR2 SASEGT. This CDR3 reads CASRDSGRTYYEQYF. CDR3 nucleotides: TGTGCCAGCAGGGACTCTGGACGGACCTACTACGAGCAGTACTTC.

CDR3 nucleotides: TGTGCCAGCAGCCAAAGATTGGGGGGGTATGAGCAGTTCTTC. Its translation: CASSQRLGGYEQFF. This rearrangement joins TRBV14 to TRBJ2-1; 7 bases match TRBD2. Trimming cost V 2 bases and J 8 bases; bases outside gene matches: 6. The CDR3 spans 14 residues. Germline assignment: CDR1 SGHDN and CDR2 FVKESK. Together with reference TRBV14 and TRBJ2-1, the CDR3 gives the full variable domain: EAGVTQFPSHSVIEKGQTVTLRCDPISGHDNLYWYRRVMGKEIKFLLHFVKESKQDESGMPNNRFLAERTGGTYSTLKVQPAELEDSGVYFCASSQRLGGYEQFFGPGTRLTVL.

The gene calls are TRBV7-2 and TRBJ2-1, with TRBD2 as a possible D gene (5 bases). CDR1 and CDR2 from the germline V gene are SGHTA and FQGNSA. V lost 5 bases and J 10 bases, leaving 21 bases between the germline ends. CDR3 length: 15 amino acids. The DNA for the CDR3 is TGTGCCAGCAGCCAGAGGGCGAGTCAACTTTCGGAGCAGTTCTTC. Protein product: CASSQRASQLSEQFF.

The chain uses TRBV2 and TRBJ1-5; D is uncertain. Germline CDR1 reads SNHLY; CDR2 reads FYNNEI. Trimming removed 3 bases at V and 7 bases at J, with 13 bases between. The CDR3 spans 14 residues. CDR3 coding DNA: TGTGCCAGCAGTGATATCGCCCCCGGGCAGCCCCAGCATTTT. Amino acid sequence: CASSDIAPGQPQHF.

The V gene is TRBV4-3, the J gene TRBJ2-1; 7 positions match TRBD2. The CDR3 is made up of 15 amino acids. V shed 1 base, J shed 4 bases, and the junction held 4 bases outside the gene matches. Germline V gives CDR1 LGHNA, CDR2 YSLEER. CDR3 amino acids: CASSQVLAVYNEQFF. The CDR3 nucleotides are TGCGCCAGCAGCCAAGTCCTAGCGGTATACAATGAGCAGTTCTTC.

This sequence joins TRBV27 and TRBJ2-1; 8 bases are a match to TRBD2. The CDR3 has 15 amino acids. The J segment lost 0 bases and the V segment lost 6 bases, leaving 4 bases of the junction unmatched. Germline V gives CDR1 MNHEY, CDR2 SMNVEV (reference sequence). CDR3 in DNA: TGTGCCAGCAGCCAGCGGGGGAGCTCCTACAATGAGCAGTTCTTC. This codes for CASSQRGSSYNEQFF.